This TCR beta chain stems from a study of blood T cell repertoires in COVID-19. Across the whole study: COVID-19 samples collected from the United States, Italy and Spain covered acute and convalescent phases.

Authors' data handling: Estimated nucleated cell counts came from reference gene primer amplification. Produced via immunoSEQ multiplex PCR; TCRdb's table is partial and in-frame only. V, J and clone size derive from that table, while D and trimming were established from the DNA sequence. The top ten hold 1.9% of the sample, which has some 250,000 clones, around 85% seen once. Germline assignment: CDR1 SGHVT and CDR2 SQSDAQ. This CDR3 comprises 17 residues. The V gene end was trimmed by 5 bases and the J gene end by 4 bases; junction bases not matched to a gene: 6. Clinical histories supplied by participants themselves formed the basis of cohort assignment. Symptom resolution, clearance, or two negative PCRs marked the recovered donors of Cohort 3.

Sequencing was performed on PBMCs or T cells enriched from blood (not recorded which). The clonotype was recovered from a woman between 50 and 59 years old who had recovered from COVID-19. This chain uses TRBV7-4 with TRBJ1-6; 12 nucleotides match TRBD1. The CDR3, as DNA: TGTGCCAGCAGCGCAACGGGACAGGGGGCGTATAATTCACCCCTCCACTTT. Amino acid sequence: CASSATGQGAYNSPLHF.